Listed below are T cell receptor beta chains from one sample, sequenced in a study of blood T cell repertoires in COVID-19. Clones were read by immunoSEQ multiplex PCR, and TCRdb kept only the in-frame ones, dropping some. The sample shows nearly 100,000 clones, 75% to 90% of them seen only once. What was sequenced was peripheral blood. The receptors shown here come from a man aged 80 or over with acute or convalescent COVID-19. The conserved cysteine and the conserved F or W are not part of the CDR3 here.

V: TRBV10-3; CDR3: AISESGSGDSYNEQF
V: TRBV28; CDR3: ASSLADRGSYGYT
V: TRBV20-1; CDR3: SASIGADSPLH
V: TRBV7-2; CDR3: ASSFDRDSSTDTQY
V: TRBV28; CDR3: ASRLKTHQLL
V: TRBV19; CDR3: ASYNPSTDTQY
V: TRBV2; CDR3: ASSGLAGGSDTQY
V: TRBV6-2/TRBV6-3; CDR3: ASSYVRGTGELF
V: TRBV28; CDR3: ASILQGAPETQY
V: TRBV3-1/TRBV3-2; CDR3: ASSTHSSLQNEQY
V: TRBV2; CDR3: ASRMTGASYEQY
V: TRBV6-4; CDR3: ASKDGTSANEQF
V: TRBV21-1; CDR3: ASRRTATNEKLF
V: TRBV27; CDR3: ASGERQGADEQY
V: TRBV19; CDR3: ASIDYLLGGTEAF
V: TRBV7-2; CDR3: ASSLYRTGSGNTIY
V: TRBV7-8; CDR3: ASSLEGGPAYEQY
V: TRBV5-1; CDR3: ASSLAGGTHQETQY
V: TRBV14; CDR3: ASSLTGGPLNTEAF
V: TRBV5-4; CDR3: ASSLLRGGATRDTQY
V: TRBV16; CDR3: ASSQSETGRPEAF
V: TRBV9; CDR3: ASSSSGSNQPQH
V: TRBV10-1; CDR3: ASREREIYEQY
V: TRBV7-2; CDR3: ASSKRGAVGTGELF
V: TRBV18; CDR3: ASSPGQGESYEQY
V: TRBV6-1; CDR3: ASSEKSYEQY
V: TRBV24-1; CDR3: ATSDLRETGELF